This TCR beta chain was captured in a study of shared clonotypes between healthy human individuals. Study-level information: Each donor's CD4 naive and CD4 memory cells filled three plates apiece, CD8 naive two, and CD8 memory one.

Generated by immunoSEQ multiplex PCR, the TCRdb table keeps only in-frame clones and is missing some. The sample holds about 1 million clones, about 76% seen once. The CDR3 totals 14 residues. Trimming removed 8 bases from V and 2 bases from J, with 15 bases in between. Germline CDR1 and CDR2: MDHEN and SYDVKM. CD45RA-negative memory and CD45RA+ naive subsets were split from the CD4+ cells. J is TRBJ1-2 and V is TRBV28; tentative D call: TRBD1 (5 bases). This clonotype was obtained from a man aged 18 to 30 in good health. The sequencing input was memory CD4+ T cells sorted from blood. Sample subset: CD45RA-negative fraction. The chain's CDR3 is CASGLRGGNYGYTF. In DNA form, the CDR3 reads TGTGCCAGCGGGTTGCGGGGGGGGAACTATGGCTACACCTTC.